This T cell receptor beta chain was identified during a study of technical replicates of blood from several donors. Per the germline V gene, CDR1 is SGHRS and CDR2 is YFSETQ. The V segment lost 4 bases and the J segment 7 bases; nucleotides outside the gene matches: 12. The CDR3 has 16 residues. This table comes from immunoSEQ multiplex PCR, and its TCRdb copy is limited to in-frame clones, with some not included. This sample has approximately 59,000 clones, with more than 75% found just once. This chain joins TRBV5-1 and TRBJ2-1, with 9 bases fitting TRBD2. The receptor's source is a human donor in good health. Some clones in this sample may be carry-over from other donors' samples. The sequenced sample consisted of PBMCs. Here the CDR3 reads CASSARTSVTGNEQFF. For the CDR3, the DNA is TGCGCCAGCAGCGCCCGGACTAGCGTCACAGGGAATGAGCAGTTCTTC.